The 2 T cell receptor beta chains below were found in one sample sequenced in a study of T-cell reconstitution after alpha-beta-depleted transplantation in children. The authors prepared the TCRbeta library with unique molecular identifiers. TCRdb processed the PCR reads anew with MiXCR; each CDR3 protein has one entry. The data hold some 130,000 distinct CDR3 sequences, with about a tenth observed a single time. This specimen was PBMCs, mostly from graft donor cells, taken 180 days after TCRalphabeta/CD19-depleted stem cell transplant. These receptors all stem from a girl in the first two years of life who had a stem cell transplant for combined immunodeficiency, so the T cells may come from the graft donor.

This clonotype was picked up many times. The gene calls are TRBV4-1 and TRBJ2-5; D not resolved. V lost 3 bases, J lost 5 bases, and 16 bases lay in between. This CDR3 contains 15 residues. The V gene's germline CDR1 is MGHRA and CDR2 YSYEKL. The CDR3 DNA sequence: TGCGCCAGCAGCCATTATCACCTTGCCGCTGAGACCCAGTACTTC. Protein product: CASSHYHLAAETQYF.

The rearrangement joins TRBV12-3 or TRBV12-4 to TRBJ2-3, with 8 nucleotides matching TRBD1. J lost 4 bases, V lost 6 bases, and 3 bases had no gene match. The CDR3 runs 13 residues. CDR3 DNA sequence: TGTGCCAGCAGCACGGGACAGGCAGATACGCAGTATTTT. Its protein product is CASSTGQADTQYF.